One T cell receptor (beta chain) is described in this entry. The sample belongs to a study of blood T cell repertoires in COVID-19. About the study: T cells, B-cell-depleted T cells, or PBMCs supplied cDNA or gDNA.

Data came from immunoSEQ multiplex PCR; TCRdb stores just in-frame clones and leaves some out. Here the sample spans 57,000 or so clones, 70% to 90% being singletons. Germline CDR1 and CDR2: KGHSH and LQKENI. Trimming cost V 3 bases and J 0 bases; bases outside gene matches: 7. This CDR3 comprises 18 residues. This chain connects TRBV18 to TRBJ2-7; TRBD2 agrees at 14 bases. The clonotype was recovered from a man in his 70s with acute or convalescent COVID-19. Sequencing was performed on peripheral blood. The CDR3 protein is CASSPGLAGALSSYEQYF. The DNA of the CDR3 is TGTGCCAGCTCACCGGGACTAGCGGGGGCCCTGAGCTCCTACGAGCAGTACTTC.